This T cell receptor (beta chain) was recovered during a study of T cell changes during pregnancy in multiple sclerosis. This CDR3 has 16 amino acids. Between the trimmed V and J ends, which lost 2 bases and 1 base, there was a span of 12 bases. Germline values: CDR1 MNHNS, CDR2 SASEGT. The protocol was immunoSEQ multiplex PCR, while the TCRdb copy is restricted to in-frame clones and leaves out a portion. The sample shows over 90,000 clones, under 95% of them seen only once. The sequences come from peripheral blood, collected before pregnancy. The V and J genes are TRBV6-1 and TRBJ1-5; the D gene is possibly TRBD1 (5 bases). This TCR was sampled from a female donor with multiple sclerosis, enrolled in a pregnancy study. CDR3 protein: CASSERGGMSNQPQHF. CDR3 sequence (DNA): TGTGCCAGCAGTGAAAGGGGCGGGATGAGCAATCAGCCCCAGCATTTT.